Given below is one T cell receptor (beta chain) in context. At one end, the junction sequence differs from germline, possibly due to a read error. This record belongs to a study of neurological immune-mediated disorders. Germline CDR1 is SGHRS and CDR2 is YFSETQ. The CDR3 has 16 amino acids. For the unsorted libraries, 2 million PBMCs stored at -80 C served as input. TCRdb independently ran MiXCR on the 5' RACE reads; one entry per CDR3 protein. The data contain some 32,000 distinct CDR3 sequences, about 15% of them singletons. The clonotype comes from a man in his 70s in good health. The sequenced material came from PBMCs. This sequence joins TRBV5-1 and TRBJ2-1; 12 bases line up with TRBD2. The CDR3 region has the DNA TGCGCCAGCAGCCCGACTAGCGGGGGCCCCTACAATGAACAGTTCTTC. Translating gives CASSPTSGGPYNEQFF.